This T cell receptor beta chain was recovered during a study of cytomegalovirus exposure and HLA in healthy donors (TCRdb year 2017). Some background on the complete study: An earlier analysis of roughly 610 of the donors reported 276 Gb of sequence data and 90 million to 120 million unique TCR beta sequences obtained from approximately 180 million T cells. A later genetic analysis took genome-wide SNP genotypes for about 60% of the roughly 670 donors and used that subset as a discovery cohort. Among 300 to 450 genotyped donors of the cohort, an average of approximately 240,000 unique TCR beta nucleotide sequences were sequenced per donor, around a sixth of them non-productive. In an earlier analysis of more than 550 of the donors, high-throughput TCR beta sequencing was used to judge whether each TCR beta V gene segment behaved as functional or pseudogenic. HLA typing included class I and class II loci at four-digit resolution. A separate validation cohort of about 110 different subjects was used in addition to the approximately 700-subject first cohort. An early release that covered approximately 600 HLA-typed donors contained about 300 gigabases of sequencing data and approximately 85 million unique TCR sequences. To predict cytomegalovirus infection status, the study brought together high-throughput TCR immunosequencing, statistical association of individual TCRs with disease status, and machine learning. The study profiled the T cell repertoires of fewer than 850 subjects by immunosequencing and related them to cytomegalovirus serostatus. The number of typed donors differed by locus: roughly 629-640 for A, B, C, DRB1 and DQB1; approximately 520 for DQA1; roughly 600 for DPA1; and 400 to 480 for DPB1. To study patterns of TCR occurrence, a later analysis re-analyzed previously published TCR beta repertoires from several hundred donors and added high-resolution HLA genotyping. Of the roughly 400 genotyped donors, 65% to 90% fell in the genetic ancestry cluster associated with self-reported Caucasian donors. Donor age, sex, ethnicity and CMV serostatus were compiled alongside the repertoire data. The study aimed to test whether signatures of past pathogen exposure could be identified by cataloging public T cell receptors. Because of strong linkage in the cohort, five DR-DQ haplotypes were treated as single units for association and clustering. Every discovery cohort repertoire had been produced on one sequencing platform. Rather than using new phenotypic data, the later analysis identified candidate immune exposures from TCR beta sequences and from how often those sequences occurred across donors.

For CDR1 and CDR2, the germline V gene lists LGHNA and YSLEER. V sheds 0 bases and J sheds 4 bases, leaving 13 bases between their ends. The CDR3 runs 16 residues from the cysteine to the phenylalanine. Of all the DNA, just the CDR3 is kept, 48 bases in frame from base 1. Library preparation was by the immunoSEQ multiplex PCR assay. For the multiplex PCR, a mixture combining 60 forward primers for TCR Vbeta segments and 13 reverse primers for TCR Jbeta segments was used. Amplification of the CDR3 region of rearranged TCR beta genes was performed with a multiplex PCR assay on genomic DNA. Amplified TCR beta libraries were sequenced as 87-base-pair reads on the Illumina HiSeq System. As for the original processing: Across the 600 to 700 repertoires, a later analysis counted 75 million to 90 million unique TCR beta chains, roughly 11 million of which were shared by at least two donors. A nearest-neighbor algorithm error-corrected the raw reads and collapsed the reads into unique sequences, merging closely related sequences to remove PCR and sequencing errors. CDR3 sequences were aligned to IMGT reference sequences to assign V, D and J gene segments. For a sequence to be retained, a match of at least six nucleotides was required to both a V gene segment and a J gene segment. A rearrangement was called productive if the CDR3 had no stop codons and remained in frame with V and J, and every other rearrangement was called non-productive. CDR3 was defined according to IMGT convention as the region running from the second conserved V-encoded cysteine to the conserved J-encoded phenylalanine. Sequences without an unambiguous match to a single V gene segment were excluded from the earlier analysis of over 500 of the donors. In an earlier analysis of approximately 550 of the donors, V segments were called functional above 56.7% productive rearrangements and were called segregating when the between-donor standard deviation exceeded 5%. A statistical classification framework was built for diagnosing cytomegalovirus status from the catalog of TCR beta chain sequences. In a later analysis, V and J genes were assigned by comparing TCR nucleotide sequences against IMGT/GENE-DB human TR gene sequences. In a later analysis, CDR3 sequences and most-parsimonious VDJ recombination scenarios were assigned using the TCRdist pipeline. In a later analysis, every TCR beta chain was defined by the combination of its CDR3 amino acid sequence and its V-gene family, and reads without a unique V-gene family were dropped. A later analysis removed roughly 590 highly shared, low-generation-probability nucleotide sequences to deal with suspected cross-contamination and a sequencing artifact. In a later analysis, a clonal expansion index for each public chain was calculated from normalized within-repertoire ranks of inferred template counts. In a later analysis, generation probabilities were computed with a VDJ recombination model fitted to out-of-frame rearrangements, and the resulting probabilities were checked against IGoR. In a later analysis, TCR-TCR, TCR-HLA and TCR-CMV co-occurrence was scored with hypergeometric tests, and a repertoire-size bias correction was applied to TCR pairs. To estimate false discovery rates, a later analysis permuted the HLA or CMV assignments 20 times. A later analysis grouped co-occurring TCRs with DBSCAN, adding TCRdist sequence similarity when clustering within HLA-allele-positive subsets. Repertoires with fewer than 30,000 or more than 120,000 public chains were left out of co-occurrence clustering, as were five repertoires with anomalous nucleotide sharing. TCRdb re-hosts the immuneACCESS table, in-frame sequences only. Its copies lack some clones; in the studies checked, an unresolved V gene accounts for under half of them, and the cause for the rest is not known. V and J calls and clone size are those listed in that table; D and trimming were worked out from the DNA. The sample contains about 190,000 clones, about 86% of them found a single time. The ten largest account for 2.2% of the sample.

Worth noting for this clone: Its antigen target is currently unknown. No qualities accompany the bases; no much larger clone lies one base away.

The research as a whole found: A later analysis found that most CMV-associated TCR beta chains appeared HLA-restricted, with HLA associations seemingly driven largely by CMV exposure. In a later analysis, the rate of TCR association differed among HLA loci, with DRB1 alleles having the most associated TCRs and HLA-C alleles having the fewest. A further reported finding was that TCR beta sequences accurately predicted the HLA-A and HLA-B alleles for most subjects in the first cohort. In an earlier analysis of some 540 of the donors, most TCR beta V segments appeared in productive rearrangements about 90% or about 30% of the time, broadly matching IMGT annotations. Because HLA typing was unavailable for some donors at each locus, only the typed subset was used in association tests. Linkage disequilibrium might explain the correlated functional status among segregating V segments, but an unknown experimental factor could not be excluded. While some public TCRs were present in many individuals, most TCR sequences turned up only very rarely across donors. The study gave a list of about 160 TCR beta chains associated with cytomegalovirus. Approximately 18 rarely observed V segments, including chromosome 9 orphons, were excluded from the earlier analysis of just under 600 of the donors because counts were too low. Specific HLA alleles were associated with 15,000 to 20,000 TCR beta sequences at a false discovery rate of 0.05 in a later analysis. In vitro tests confirmed that a few of the cytomegalovirus-associated TCR beta chains recognize cytomegalovirus antigens. The presence/absence analyses assumed that sequencing depth was roughly uniform across donors, and that assumption may not be true. The cohort was sequenced for TCR beta chains only, and without alpha or paired-chain data the features that could be detected were limited. When HLA alleles, especially DR and DQ, strongly co-occurred, attributing TCR associations to individual alleles was difficult. A later genetic analysis reported fewer N-insertions in productive TCRs among donors in an Asian-associated ancestry cluster than the roughly 700-donor mean. In a later analysis, HLA-associated TCR beta chains were found to be more clonally expanded and to have lower generation probabilities than equally common non-associated chains. An association between a missense DCLRE1C variant and V-gene and J-gene trimming of TCR beta chains was found in a later genetic analysis and replicated in an independent cohort. Some IMGT-functional V segments, including TRBV6-2 and TRBV6-3, could not be distinguished by the 87-base-pair reads and were therefore excluded. CMV serostatus was the only immune exposure information available for the cohort. In a later analysis, several top co-occurrence clusters were reported to appear linked to parvovirus B19, influenza, CMV and Epstein-Barr virus. The sequencing pipeline was judged likely to have produced a cluster of highly shared sequence variants as a technical artifact. Cytomegalovirus status was reported to be diagnosed by the classifier with high specificity and sensitivity in both the original and validation cohorts. The authors suggested that the approach could potentially be extended to other disease states and immunological phenotypes.

In total, roughly 710 healthy bone marrow donors made up the cohort. All cohort members were sampled while nominally healthy, although unrecorded immune exposures were likely present. The donor tested CMV seronegative and was one of the 352 seronegative cohort members. A peripheral blood sample was collected from each donor, and TCR beta sequencing was performed on peripheral blood mononuclear cells. The Qiagen DNeasy Blood Extraction Kit was used to extract genomic DNA from the blood cell samples. The TCR was taken from a woman aged 30 to 39 in good health and CMV-seronegative. The material sequenced was PBMCs. This chain is built from TRBV4-3 and TRBJ1-3; the D region possibly corresponds to TRBD1 (6 bases align). The CDR3 reads CASSQDRGPSGNTIYF. The nucleotide sequence reads TGCGCCAGCAGCCAAGACAGGGGTCCCTCCGGAAACACCATATATTTT.